This entry concerns a single T cell receptor beta chain. The data were produced by immunoSEQ multiplex PCR, yet TCRdb's version contains in-frame clones alone and is incomplete. The sample holds a few hundred thousand clones; approximately 92% are singletons and the top ten take about 3.5%. The sample originates from a study of blood T cell repertoires in COVID-19. With 8 bases clipped from V and 4 bases from J, the junction kept 8 bases outside the gene matches. Per the germline V gene, CDR1 is SQVTM and CDR2 is ANQGSEA. The CDR3 runs 13 residues. Sequenced material: PBMCs or T cells enriched from blood (not recorded which). The V gene is TRBV29-1, the J gene TRBJ2-3; 8 bases are a match to TRBD2. This sequence originates from a woman aged 18 to 35 in a cohort exposed to, infected with or recovered from COVID-19 (not recorded which). In DNA, the CDR3 is TGCAGCTATATTCAAGCGGGAGCAGATACGCAGTATTTT. It translates to CSYIQAGADTQYF.